The rows below give T cell receptor beta chains drawn from one sample of a study of blood T cell repertoires in COVID-19. This table comes from immunoSEQ multiplex PCR, and its TCRdb copy is limited to in-frame clones, with some not included. The sample carries approximately 670,000 clones, around 90% recorded once. The sequencing input was peripheral blood. These receptors originate from a woman younger than 30 with acute or convalescent COVID-19. CDR3s include the opening cysteine and the closing phenylalanine or tryptophan. A D gene is named only where the DNA matches it firmly. Size values are once, few and many counts, or a class for expanded clones, and some rows have none.

NA,TRBD1,TRBV29-1,TRBJ2-3,CSVDGAVDRGTDTQYF,TGCAGCGTTGATGGGGCGGTGGACAGGGGCACAGATACGCAGTATTTT
NA,NA,TRBV28,TRBJ1-5,CASSSDYSNQPQHF,TGTGCCAGCAGTTCAGATTATAGCAATCAGCCCCAGCATTTT
NA,NA,TRBV27,TRBJ1-2,CASSLLRTPGQIYGYTF,TGTGCCAGCAGTTTACTAAGAACCCCGGGACAAATCTATGGCTACACCTTC
NA,NA,TRBV4-1,TRBJ2-3,CASSQGSGAGADTQYF,TGCGCCAGCAGCCAAGGCAGCGGTGCCGGCGCAGATACGCAGTATTTT
NA,TRBD2,TRBV6-5,TRBJ2-5,CAIVAGAVETQYF,TGTGCCATAGTAGCGGGGGCTGTAGAGACCCAGTACTTC
NA,NA,TRBV29-1,TRBJ2-7,CSAQRDRHSYEQYF,TGCAGCGCCCAGCGGGACAGGCACTCCTACGAGCAGTACTTC
NA,NA,TRBV7-9,TRBJ1-1,CASSFPGQQNTEAFF,TGTGCCAGCAGCTTTCCCGGACAGCAGAACACTGAAGCTTTCTTT
NA,TRBD1,TRBV27,TRBJ2-1,CASSYDRGMYNEQFF,TGTGCCAGCAGTTATGACAGGGGGATGTACAATGAGCAGTTCTTC
NA,NA,TRBV4-3,TRBJ1-1,CASSQEQMSVGTEAFF,TGCGCCAGCAGCCAAGAACAGATGTCGGTTGGAACTGAAGCTTTCTTT
NA,TRBD1,TRBV3-1/TRBV3-2,TRBJ1-1,CASSHMMADRGAETTEAFF,TGTGCCAGCAGCCATATGATGGCAGACAGGGGAGCGGAGACCACTGAAGCTTTCTTT
NA,NA,TRBV6-5,TRBJ2-7,CASTPSPRVGEQYF,TGTGCCAGCACCCCATCCCCTCGGGTTGGCGAGCAGTACTTC
once,TRBD1,TRBV2,TRBJ1-4,CASRSPQGAPREKLFF,TGTGCCAGCAGATCGCCTCAGGGGGCGCCGCGTGAAAAACTGTTTTTT
NA,NA,TRBV27,TRBJ1-5,CASSLLGGEGNQPQHF,TGTGCCAGCAGTCTGCTGGGGGGGGAGGGAAATCAGCCCCAGCATTTT
NA,NA,TRBV12-3/TRBV12-4,TRBJ1-3,CASSPSGGNTIYF,TGTGCCAGCAGCCCGTCCGGGGGAAACACCATATATTTT
NA,NA,TRBV18,TRBJ1-2,CASSPERAPINYGYTF,TGTGCCAGCTCACCGGAGCGCGCGCCGATCAACTATGGCTACACCTTC
NA,NA,TRBV5-1,TRBJ2-3,CASSFSERTDTQYF,TGCGCCAGCAGCTTTTCAGAACGCACAGATACGCAGTATTTT
NA,NA,TRBV20-1,TRBJ1-2,CSAPANYGYTF,TGCAGTGCCCCAGCTAACTATGGCTACACCTTC
NA,NA,TRBV7-2,TRBJ2-1,CASSLIGPGGEQFF,TGTGCCAGCAGCTTAATTGGACCGGGGGGCGAGCAGTTCTTC
NA,NA,TRBV5-1,TRBJ1-1,CASSPGRGGRLTEAFF,TGCGCCAGCAGCCCGGGGAGAGGCGGGAGGCTCACTGAAGCTTTCTTT
NA,NA,TRBV9,TRBJ2-7,CASSVGTNTYEQYF,TGTGCCAGCAGCGTTGGGACAAATACCTACGAGCAGTACTTC
NA,TRBD1,TRBV14,TRBJ2-7,CASSQVSPWDRGNYYEQYF,TGTGCCAGCAGCCAAGTATCTCCCTGGGACAGGGGAAACTACTACGAGCAGTACTTC
NA,NA,TRBV6-5,TRBJ1-2,CASSPTGFGYGYTF,TGTGCCAGCAGTCCCACAGGGTTCGGCTATGGCTACACCTTC
few,NA,TRBV7-9,TRBJ1-4,CASSSRQAGGNEKLFF,TGTGCCAGCAGCTCCAGACAGGCGGGGGGAAATGAAAAACTGTTTTTT
few,NA,TRBV7-2,TRBJ2-7,CASIGSTYEQYF,TGTGCCAGCATCGGGAGCACCTACGAGCAGTACTTC
NA,NA,TRBV19,TRBJ1-5,CASSMDGSGNQPQHF,TGTGCCAGTAGTATGGACGGGAGCGGCAATCAGCCCCAGCATTTT
NA,NA,TRBV5-1,TRBJ2-7,CASRNRPALYEQYF,TGCGCCAGCAGAAACAGGCCGGCTTTATACGAGCAGTACTTC
NA,NA,TRBV7-2,TRBJ1-1,CASSLTQGMNTEAFF,TGTGCCAGCAGCTTGACCCAGGGAATGAACACTGAAGCTTTCTTT
NA,NA,TRBV6-5,TRBJ1-1,CASSPRTDNTEAFF,TGTGCCAGCAGTCCAAGGACAGATAACACTGAAGCTTTCTTT